Presented here are 3 T cell receptor beta chains from one specimen sequenced in a study of T cell responses to AZD1222 COVID-19 vaccine. Sequenced by immunoSEQ multiplex PCR; TCRdb stores in-frame clones only, minus some. This sample yields under 200,000 clones, of which 94% are seen a single time; roughly 9.8% belongs to the top ten. The material was peripheral blood, obtained on day 0 of AZD1222 vaccination. Receptors were obtained from an adult in good health.

The V and J genes are TRBV5-4 and TRBJ2-7; TRBD2 matches 8 bases. The V gene's germline CDR1 is SGHNT and CDR2 YYREEE (reference sequence). The CDR3 runs to 14 residues. V shed 4 bases and J 3 bases; nucleotides not matched to a gene: 6. The CDR3 bases are TGTGCCAGCAGCAAGAAGCGGGAGAGCTACGAGCAGTACTTC. Amino acids: CASSKKRESYEQYF.

This chain links TRBV6-6 with TRBJ2-3; perhaps TRBD1 as D (5 bases). The V and J ends lost 6 bases and 6 bases respectively, with 16 bases between them. CDR3 size: 14 residues. CDR1 is MNHNY and CDR2 is SVGAGI in the germline V gene (reference sequence). The chain's CDR3 is CASSRTTQGDTQYF. Written as DNA, the CDR3 is TGTGCCAGCAGCCGGACAACCCAAGGGGATACGCAGTATTTT.

This clone was recorded only once. The genes are TRBV27 and TRBJ2-1; 8 bases line up with TRBD2. The CDR3 has 18 amino acids. Germline values: CDR1 MNHEY, CDR2 SMNVEV (reference sequence). V lost 6 bases, J lost 2 bases, and 15 bases stayed unmatched. Written as DNA, the CDR3 is TGTGCCAGCAGCCCCCGAGACGGTAGTAGCGGGACCTACAATGAGCAGTTCTTC. Protein product: CASSPRDGSSGTYNEQFF.